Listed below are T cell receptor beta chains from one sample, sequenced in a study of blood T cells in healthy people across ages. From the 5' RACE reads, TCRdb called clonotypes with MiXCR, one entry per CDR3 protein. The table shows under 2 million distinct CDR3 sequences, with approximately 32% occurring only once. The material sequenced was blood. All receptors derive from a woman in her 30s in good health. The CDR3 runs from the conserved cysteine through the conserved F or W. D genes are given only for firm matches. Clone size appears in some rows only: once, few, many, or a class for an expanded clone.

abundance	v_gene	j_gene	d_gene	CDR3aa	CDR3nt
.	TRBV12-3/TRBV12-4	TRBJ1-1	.	CASSSQGLAEAFF	TGTGCCAGCAGTTCTCAGGGGTTGGCTGAAGCTTTCTTT
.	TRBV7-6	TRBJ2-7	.	CASSLEQSTYEQYF	TGTGCCAGCAGCTTAGAGCAGAGTACCTACGAGCAGTACTTC
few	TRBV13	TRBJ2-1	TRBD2	CASSLSSGSNEQFF	TGTGCCAGCAGCTTATCTAGCGGAAGCAATGAGCAGTTCTTC
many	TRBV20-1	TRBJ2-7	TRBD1	CSARDSRGPSSYEQYF	TGCAGTGCTAGAGATAGCAGGGGGCCCTCCTCCTACGAGCAGTACTTC
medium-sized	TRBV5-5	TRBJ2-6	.	CASSARDDNVLTF	TGTGCCAGCAGCGCGCGGGACGACAACGTCCTGACTTTC
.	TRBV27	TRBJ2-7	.	CASSLVPRGSYEQYF	TGTGCCAGCAGTTTAGTTCCGCGGGGCTCCTACGAGCAGTACTTC
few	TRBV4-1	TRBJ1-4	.	CASSRQRGRNEKLFF	TGCGCCAGCAGCCGTCAAAGGGGCAGAAATGAAAAACTGTTTTTT
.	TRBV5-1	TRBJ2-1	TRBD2	CASSVGGGGSNEQFF	TGCGCCAGCAGCGTCGGCGGGGGAGGTTCCAATGAGCAGTTCTTC
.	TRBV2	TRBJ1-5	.	CASSGQHPPNQPQHF	TGTGCCAGCAGCGGACAGCATCCCCCTAATCAGCCCCAGCATTTT
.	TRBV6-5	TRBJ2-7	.	CASSYSPPTLSRVYEQYF	TGTGCCAGCAGTTACTCTCCCCCTACTCTCTCCAGGGTCTACGAGCAGTACTTC
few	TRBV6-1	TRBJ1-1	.	CASSDYQGGGKTEAFF	TGTGCCAGCAGTGATTATCAGGGAGGGGGAAAAACTGAAGCTTTCTTT
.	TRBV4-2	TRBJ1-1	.	CASSQVLAGEAFF	TGTGCCAGCAGCCAAGTTTTGGCGGGGGAAGCTTTCTTT
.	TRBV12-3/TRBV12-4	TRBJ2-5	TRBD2	CASSWLAGETQYF	TGTGCTAGCAGTTGGCTAGCGGGAGAGACCCAGTACTTC
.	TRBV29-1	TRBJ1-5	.	CSVGTTAERGNQPQHF	TGCAGCGTGGGAACTACAGCCGAAAGGGGCAATCAGCCCCAGCATTTT
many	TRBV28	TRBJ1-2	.	CASSPGTYGYTF	TGTGCCAGCAGTCCCGGGACCTATGGCTACACCTTC
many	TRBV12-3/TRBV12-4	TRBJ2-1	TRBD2	CASSFGLAGYNEQFF	TGTGCCAGCAGTTTTGGTCTAGCGGGTTACAATGAGCAGTTCTTC
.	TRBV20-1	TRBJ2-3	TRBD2	CSARGRWTSGTTDTQYF	TGCAGTGCTAGGGGCCGGTGGACTAGCGGGACAACAGATACGCAGTATTTT
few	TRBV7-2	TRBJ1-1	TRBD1	CASSRTGRSDTEAFF	TGTGCCAGCAGCCGGACAGGGAGGAGCGACACTGAAGCTTTCTTT
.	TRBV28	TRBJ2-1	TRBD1	CASSHRDRSYNEQFF	TGTGCCAGCAGTCACCGGGACAGGTCCTACAATGAGCAGTTCTTC
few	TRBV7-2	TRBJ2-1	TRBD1	CASGRDRGHNEQFF	TGTGCCAGCGGCCGGGACAGGGGGCATAATGAGCAGTTCTTC
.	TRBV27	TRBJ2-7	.	CASSPTQGNYEQYF	TGTGCCAGCAGTCCGACACAGGGTAACTACGAGCAGTACTTC
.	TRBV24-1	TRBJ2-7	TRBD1	CATSDSTGTGSEQYF	TGTGCCACCAGTGACTCAACCGGGACAGGGAGCGAGCAGTACTTC
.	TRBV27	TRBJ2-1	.	CASLSGYNEQLF	TGTGCCAGCCTTAGCGGTTACAATGAGCAGTTATTC
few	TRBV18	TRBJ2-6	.	CASSGKGTGANVLTF	TGTGCCAGCTCCGGCAAGGGAACTGGGGCCAACGTCCTGACTTTC
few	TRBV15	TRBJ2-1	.	CATSRDRGGINNEQFF	TGTGCCACCAGCAGAGATCGTGGGGGGATAAACAATGAGCAGTTCTTC
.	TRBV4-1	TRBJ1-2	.	CASSQAGGRVSCGYTF	TGCGCCAGCAGCCAGGCCGGGGGTCGGGTATCCTGCGGCTACACCTTC
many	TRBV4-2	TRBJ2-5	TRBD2	CASSQGLAGDLQETQYF	TGTGCCAGCAGCCAGGGACTAGCGGGGGACCTCCAAGAGACCCAGTACTTC
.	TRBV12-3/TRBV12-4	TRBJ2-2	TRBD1	CASSLSTRQGFLGELFF	TGTGCCAGCAGTTTATCAACGAGACAGGGGTTTTTGGGGGAGCTGTTTTTT
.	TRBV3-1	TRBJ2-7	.	CASSQNEGEQYF	TGTGCCAGCAGCCAAAATGAAGGCGAGCAGTACTTC
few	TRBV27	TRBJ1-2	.	CASGSGTYGYTF	TGTGCCAGTGGGTCGGGGACCTATGGCTACACCTTC
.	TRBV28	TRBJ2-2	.	CASSLVGTGDTGELFF	TGTGCCAGCAGTTTAGTCGGGACGGGGGACACCGGGGAGCTGTTTTTT
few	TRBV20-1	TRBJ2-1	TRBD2	CSAGGLAAIYNEQFF	TGCAGTGCTGGGGGACTAGCGGCGATCTACAATGAGCAGTTCTTC
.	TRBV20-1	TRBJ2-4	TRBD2	CSASPQRGGVGSIQYF	TGCAGTGCTAGCCCTCAGCGCGGGGGTGTGGGGAGCATTCAGTACTTC
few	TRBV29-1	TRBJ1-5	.	CSVAVTRDQPQHF	TGCAGCGTTGCCGTCACGCGAGATCAGCCCCAGCATTTT
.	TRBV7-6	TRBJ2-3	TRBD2	CASSSGLAITDTQYF	TGTGCCAGCAGCTCGGGACTAGCGATCACAGATACGCAGTATTTT
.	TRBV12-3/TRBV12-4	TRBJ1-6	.	CASSLQGWNSPLHF	TGTGCCAGCAGTTTGCAGGGTTGGAATTCACCCCTCCACTTT
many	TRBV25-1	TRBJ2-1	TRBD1	CASSGYEDRVFEQFF	TGTGCCAGCAGTGGATATGAGGACAGGGTGTTTGAGCAGTTCTTC
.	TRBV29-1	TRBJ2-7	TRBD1	CSVEEQGRESYEQYF	TGCAGCGTTGAAGAACAGGGGCGCGAATCCTACGAGCAGTACTTC
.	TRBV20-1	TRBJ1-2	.	CSARVPGLSGYTF	TGCAGTGCTAGGGTTCCGGGACTGTCTGGCTACACCTTC
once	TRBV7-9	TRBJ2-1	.	CASEGVLCNEQFF	TGTGCCAGCGAAGGAGTACTTTGCAATGAGCAGTTCTTC
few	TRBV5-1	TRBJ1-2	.	CASSQTQGHGYTF	TGCGCCAGCAGCCAAACTCAAGGACATGGCTACACCTTC
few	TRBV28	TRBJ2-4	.	CASSQESGGLYF	TGTGCCAGCAGCCAAGAATCAGGGGGGCTGTACTTC
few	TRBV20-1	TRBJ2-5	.	CSYNEIQETQYF	TGCAGTTACAATGAAATACAAGAGACCCAGTACTTC
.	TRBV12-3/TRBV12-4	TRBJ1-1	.	CASKVGGGQFTEAFF	TGTGCCAGCAAAGTAGGTGGGGGGCAGTTCACTGAAGCTTTCTTT
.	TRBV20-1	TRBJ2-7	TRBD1	CSARDRTGGFYEQYF	TGCAGTGCTAGAGATCGGACAGGGGGGTTTTACGAGCAGTACTTC
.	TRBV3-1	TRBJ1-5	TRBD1	CASSGDRGLRGNQPQHF	TGTGCCAGCAGTGGGGACAGGGGGCTCAGGGGCAATCAGCCCCAGCATTTT
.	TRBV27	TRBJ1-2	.	CASSSSTGSNYGYTF	TGTGCCAGCAGTTCCTCAACAGGATCCAACTATGGCTACACCTTC
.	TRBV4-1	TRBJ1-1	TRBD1	CASSQDQGARTEAFF	TGCGCCAGCAGCCAAGACCAGGGGGCAAGGACTGAAGCTTTCTTT
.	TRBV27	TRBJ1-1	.	CASSQILGGTEAFF	TGTGCCAGCAGTCAGATATTAGGGGGGACTGAAGCTTTCTTT
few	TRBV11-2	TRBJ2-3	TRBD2	CASSLAVAGRSDTQYF	TGTGCCAGCAGCTTAGCAGTAGCGGGAAGATCTGATACGCAGTATTTT
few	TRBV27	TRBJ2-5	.	CASSLSHKVETQYF	TGTGCCAGCAGTTTATCCCATAAGGTGGAGACCCAGTACTTC
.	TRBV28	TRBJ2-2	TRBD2	CASSLNGGTRFTGELFF	TGTGCCAGCAGTTTAAACGGAGGGACTAGATTCACCGGGGAGCTGTTTTTT
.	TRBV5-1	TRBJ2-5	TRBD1	CASSIQGQGAETQYF	TGCGCCAGCAGCATCCAGGGACAGGGGGCAGAGACCCAGTACTTC
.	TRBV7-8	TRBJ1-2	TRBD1	CASSRSRDRVGYTF	TGTGCCAGCAGCCGATCCCGGGACAGGGTTGGCTACACCTTC